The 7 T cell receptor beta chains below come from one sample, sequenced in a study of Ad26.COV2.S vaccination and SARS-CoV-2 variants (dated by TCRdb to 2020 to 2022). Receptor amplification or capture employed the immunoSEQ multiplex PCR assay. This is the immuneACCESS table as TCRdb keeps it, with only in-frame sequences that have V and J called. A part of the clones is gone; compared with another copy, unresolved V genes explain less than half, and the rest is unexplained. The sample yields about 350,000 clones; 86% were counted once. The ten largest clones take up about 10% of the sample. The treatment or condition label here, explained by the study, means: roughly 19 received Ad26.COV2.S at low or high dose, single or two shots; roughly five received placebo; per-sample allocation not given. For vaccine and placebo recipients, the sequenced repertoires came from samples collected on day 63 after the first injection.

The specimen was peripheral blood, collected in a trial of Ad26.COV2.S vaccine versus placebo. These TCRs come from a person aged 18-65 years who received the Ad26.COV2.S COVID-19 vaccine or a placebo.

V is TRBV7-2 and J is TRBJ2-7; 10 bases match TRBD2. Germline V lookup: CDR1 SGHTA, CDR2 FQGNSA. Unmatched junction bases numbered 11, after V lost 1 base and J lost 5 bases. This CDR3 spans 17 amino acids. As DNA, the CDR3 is TGTGCCAGCAGCTTAGTGGGTCTAGCGGGGGTGTTTAACGAGCAGTACTTC. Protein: CASSLVGLAGVFNEQYF.

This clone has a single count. The CDR3 reads CASSIFGGGSYEQYF. The CDR3 DNA reads as TGTGCCAGTAGTATCTTTGGGGGGGGCTCCTACGAGCAGTACTTC. The gene calls are TRBV19 and TRBJ2-7, with 7 bases fitting TRBD2. The CDR3 loop spans 15 amino acids. The junction had 5 bases not matched to a gene; V was cut back by 3 bases and J by 0 bases. Germline V gives CDR1 LNHDA, CDR2 SQIVND (reference sequence).

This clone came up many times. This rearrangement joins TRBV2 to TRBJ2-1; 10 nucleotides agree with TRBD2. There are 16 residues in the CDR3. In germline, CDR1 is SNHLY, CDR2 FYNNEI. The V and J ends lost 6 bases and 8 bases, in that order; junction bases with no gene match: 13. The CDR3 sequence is CASRLRASGSSDEQFF. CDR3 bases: TGTGCCAGCAGACTGCGGGCTAGCGGGAGCTCCGATGAGCAGTTCTTC.

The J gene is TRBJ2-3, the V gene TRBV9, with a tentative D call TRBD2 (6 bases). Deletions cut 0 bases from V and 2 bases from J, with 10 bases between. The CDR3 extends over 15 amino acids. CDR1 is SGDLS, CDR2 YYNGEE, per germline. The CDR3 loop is CASSVGGEYTDTQYF. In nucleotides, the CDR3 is TGTGCCAGCAGCGTAGGCGGGGAATACACAGATACGCAGTATTTT.

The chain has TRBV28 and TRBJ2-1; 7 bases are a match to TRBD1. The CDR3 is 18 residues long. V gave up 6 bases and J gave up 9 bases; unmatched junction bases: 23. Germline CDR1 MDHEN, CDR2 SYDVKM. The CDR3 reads CASSNRQGTSSFQTEQFF. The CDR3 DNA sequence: TGTGCCAGCAGCAATCGACAGGGAACGTCTTCCTTCCAGACTGAGCAGTTCTTC.

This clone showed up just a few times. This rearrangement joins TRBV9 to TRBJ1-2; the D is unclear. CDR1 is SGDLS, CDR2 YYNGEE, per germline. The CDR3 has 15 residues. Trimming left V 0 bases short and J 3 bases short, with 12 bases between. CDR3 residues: CASSVAGSLHYGYTF. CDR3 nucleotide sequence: TGTGCCAGCAGCGTAGCCGGCAGTCTGCACTATGGCTACACCTTC.

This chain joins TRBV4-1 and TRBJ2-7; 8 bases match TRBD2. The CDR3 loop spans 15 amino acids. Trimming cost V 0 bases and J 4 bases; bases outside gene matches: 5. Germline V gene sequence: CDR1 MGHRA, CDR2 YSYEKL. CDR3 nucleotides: TGCGCCAGCAGCCAAGAATGGAGCGGGAGTTACGAGCAGTACTTC. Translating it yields CASSQEWSGSYEQYF.